This T cell receptor beta chain was obtained from a study of T cell repertoires in cytomegalovirus infection. Background on the study: Peptides in the study included HLA-C-restricted and HLA-B-restricted CMV epitopes. Matching HLA type, along with CMV infection, was indicated by public TCR beta signatures.

The germline V and J ends were trimmed by 7 bases and 6 bases, with 21 bases remaining between them. CDR1 is MNHNY and CDR2 is SVGAGI in the germline V gene (reference sequence). The CDR3 runs 15 residues. Broader study findings: CMV carriers having the relevant HLA were flagged by cumulative public TCR beta family frequency. In two of eight donors, the top clonotype was HLA-C-restricted CMV-specific.

This clonotype has just a few counts. Its antigen remains unidentified. TCRdb re-called the reads through MiXCR, storing one row per CDR3 protein. The sample holds about 830,000 distinct CDR3 sequences, approximately 32% seen once. This specimen consisted of cultured CD8+ T cells from PBMCs, obtained from culture after CMV antigen stimulation. This clonotype was sampled from a human donor in good health (CMV status not recorded). Some clones in this sample may be carry-over from other donors' samples. The chain combines TRBV6-6 with TRBJ1-2; a weak D match, TRBD1 (6 bases). CDR3 sequence reads: CASTNRRTEGNGYTF. CDR3 nucleotides: TGTGCCAGCACCAACCGTCGGACAGAGGGAAATGGCTACACCTTC.